This is a list of T cell receptor beta chains from one sample in a study of cytomegalovirus exposure and HLA in healthy donors. Repertoires were generated with immunoSEQ multiplex PCR, while TCRdb's copy carries only in-frame clones and drops some. The sample consists of about 230,000 clones, about 84% of them appearing once. The sample comprised PBMCs. Receptors originate from a human donor in good health. Each CDR3 is given with its conserved first and last residue. The D gene is left open where the match is weak. Not all rows give a size; the values are once, few, many and, for expanded clones, a class.

once | TRBJ2-1 | TRBD2 | TRBV9 | TGTGCCAGCAGCGTCACGGGACTAGCGGGTTGGAGTTACAATGAGCAGTTCTTC | CASSVTGLAGWSYNEQFF
NA | TRBJ2-1 | TRBD1 | TRBV9 | TGTGCCAGCAGCGAGGGGGCCTATGAGCAGTTCTTC | CASSEGAYEQFF
NA | TRBJ2-7 | NA | TRBV5-1 | TGCGCCAGCAGCTCACAGGGTTTCGAGCAGTACTTC | CASSSQGFEQYF
NA | TRBJ1-2 | NA | TRBV28 | TGTGCCAGCAGTTTATTAGCCGGCGGGCCTTTCTATGGCTACACCTTC | CASSLLAGGPFYGYTF
NA | TRBJ2-7 | NA | TRBV4-1 | TGCGCCAGCACCCCCCAAGCCATAATGGACACGACCTACTACGAGCAGTACTTC | CASTPQAIMDTTYYEQYF
NA | TRBJ2-7 | TRBD1 | TRBV27 | TGTGCCAGCAGTCCGCTAATACCGGGACAGGGGGGATACGAGCAGTACTTC | CASSPLIPGQGGYEQYF
NA | TRBJ1-5 | TRBD1 | TRBV27 | TGTGCCAGCAGTTTAGACAGGGACGGTCAGCCCCAGCATTTT | CASSLDRDGQPQHF
NA | TRBJ2-3 | NA | TRBV2 | TGTGCCAGCAATCGTAGAGCTAGCACAGATACGCAGTATTTT | CASNRRASTDTQYF
NA | TRBJ2-5 | TRBD2 | TRBV5-8 | TGTGCCAGCAGCCTATCGGCGGGAGTATACGAGACCCAGTACTTC | CASSLSAGVYETQYF
once | TRBJ2-2 | NA | TRBV4-2 | TGTGCCAGCAGCCAAGACCTGGGGAGACTGGGGGAGCTGTTTTTT | CASSQDLGRLGELFF
NA | TRBJ1-4 | NA | TRBV9 | TGTGCCAGTGGAGCGGAGGACTCTGAAAAACTGTTTTTT | CASGAEDSEKLFF
NA | TRBJ2-2 | NA | TRBV10-1 | TGCGCCAGCAGTGTAGACACCGGGGAGCTGTTTTTT | CASSVDTGELFF
NA | TRBJ1-2 | TRBD1 | TRBV25-1 | TGTGCCAGCAGTGCTTACAGGGGTGGCTACACCTTC | CASSAYRGGYTF
NA | TRBJ2-7 | TRBD2 | TRBV5-4 | TGTGCCAGCAGCCCCCTTAGCGGGGGCCTCTACGAGCAGTACTTC | CASSPLSGGLYEQYF
NA | TRBJ1-1 | NA | TRBV2 | TGTGCCAGCAGTGAAGAGCGGGGGCTCACTGAAGCTTTCTTT | CASSEERGLTEAFF
NA | TRBJ2-1 | NA | TRBV2 | TGTGCCAGTTTCTTCGTGATAGGACTCGATCTCTCCTACAATGAGCAGTTCTTC | CASFFVIGLDLSYNEQFF
NA | TRBJ1-1 | NA | TRBV6-5 | TGTGCCAGCAGTTACTCGCCCGAGGCAAACACTGAAGCTTTCTTT | CASSYSPEANTEAFF
NA | TRBJ2-3 | TRBD1 | TRBV29-1 | TGCAGCGTTGATGGACAGGGGGCAGATACGCAGTATTTT | CSVDGQGADTQYF
NA | TRBJ2-7 | NA | TRBV14 | TGTGCCAGCAGCCAAGGGGGCAGGGAGCAGTACTTC | CASSQGGREQYF
NA | TRBJ2-2 | TRBD2 | TRBV12-5 | TGTGCTAGTGGGAGGATAGCGGGAGATGGCACCGGGGAGCTGTTTTTT | CASGRIAGDGTGELFF
NA | TRBJ2-7 | TRBD2 | TRBV4-1 | TGCGCCAGCAGCCCTCCGGGACTAGCGGGCAACGAGCAGTACTTC | CASSPPGLAGNEQYF
once | TRBJ1-4 | NA | TRBV5-8 | TGTGCCAGCAGCTTGGCGGGGATCCGGGAAAAACTGTTTTTT | CASSLAGIREKLFF
NA | TRBJ2-7 | TRBD1 | TRBV11-2 | TGTGCCAGCAGCTTGGGACAGGGCTATCTTGGATACGAGCAGTACTTC | CASSLGQGYLGYEQYF